One TCR beta chain is described in this entry. The sample is drawn from a study of blood T cell repertoires in COVID-19. Whole-study context: There were acute and convalescent COVID-19 samples, and they came from the United States, Italy and Spain. The cDNA or gDNA used as material had been derived from T cells, B-cell-depleted T cells, or PBMCs.

The V gene's germline CDR1 is SGHTA and CDR2 FQGNSA. Trimming took 2 bases from V and 4 from J; bases not matched to a gene: 9. CDR3 length: 17 residues. Sequencing used immunoSEQ multiplex PCR; TCRdb keeps in-frame clones, though not all of them. The sample carries about 270,000 clones, approximately 90% recorded once. People in the exposed group encountered a COVID-19 case within 2 weeks before entering the study. Source material: PBMCs or T cells enriched from blood (not recorded which). The clonotype comes from a man aged 35 to 55 who had been exposed to COVID-19. The gene calls are TRBV7-2 and TRBJ2-1; 9 positions agree with TRBD2. CDR3 protein: CASSLLAGVTPYNEQFF. CDR3 DNA sequence: TGTGCCAGCAGCTTATTAGCGGGAGTTACCCCATACAATGAGCAGTTCTTC. Combining the CDR3 with reference TRBV7-2 and TRBJ2-1 gives the whole variable domain GAGVSQSPSNKVTEKGKDVELRCDPISGHTALYWYRQSLGQGLEFLIYFQGNSAPDKSGLPSDRFSAERTGGSVSTLTIQRTQQEDSAVYLCASSLLAGVTPYNEQFFGPGTRLTVL.